These 11 T cell receptor beta chains share one sample of origin, sequenced in a study of blood T cells in healthy people across ages. The authors ran a second PCR of roughly 6 to 12 cycles using a sample-barcoded 5' primer and a J-beta primer mix. Via MiXCR, TCRdb re-called the 5' RACE reads, giving one row per CDR3 protein. This sample yields roughly 900,000 distinct CDR3 sequences, of which roughly 50% are seen a single time; around an eighth belongs to the top ten. Material: blood. These receptors were collected from a man aged 25-45 years in good health.

This clonotype was seen more than once but under ten times. The rearrangement joins TRBV12-3 or TRBV12-4 to TRBJ2-1; TRBD2 agrees at 8 bases. V was clipped by 6 bases and J by 1 base; unmatched bases: 5. CDR3 size: 15 residues. The CDR3 is CASSPAGESYNEQFF. CDR3 nucleotides: TGTGCCAGCAGCCCAGCGGGGGAGTCCTACAATGAGCAGTTCTTC.

This clonotype has just one count. This chain joins TRBV18 and TRBJ2-3; perhaps TRBD2 as D (5 bases). Per germline, CDR1 KGHSH and CDR2 LQKENI. The ends were cut back, 1 base at V and 0 bases at J, with 5 bases in the middle. The CDR3 covers 14 residues. CDR3 sequence reads: CASSPRESTDTQYF. The CDR3 DNA reads as TGTGCCAGCTCACCACGGGAGAGCACAGATACGCAGTATTTT.

A single count supports this clonotype. Sequence at one end of the junction differs from germline and may be a read error. V gene TRBV12-3 or TRBV12-4 combines with J gene TRBJ2-4; TRBD2 might be the D (7 bases). CDR3 length equals 13 residues. Here the CDR3 reads CASSPGGPNIQYF. The CDR3, as DNA: TGTGCCAGCAGCCCCGGGGGGCCTAACATTCAGTACTTT.

This CDR3 is CASSYGGRPYEQYF. DNA of the CDR3: TGTGCCAGCAGTTACGGGGGCAGACCCTACGAGCAGTACTTC. The chain employs TRBV6-5 and TRBJ2-7, with D possibly being TRBD1 (6 bases). Trimming shortened V by 2 bases and J by 2 bases, and 10 bases separated the two germline ends. CDR1 and CDR2 from the germline V gene are MNHEY and SVGAGI. The CDR3 spans 14 residues.

This clonotype was seen only a few times. V and J are TRBV10-3 and TRBJ2-3, with D hard to call. The CDR3 has 11 amino acids. V lost 7 bases, J lost 3 bases, and 5 bases lay in between. Germline values: CDR1 ENHRY, CDR2 SYGVKD. Written as DNA, the CDR3 is TGTGCCATCATGGGAACAGATACGCAGTATTTT. Encoded protein: CAIMGTDTQYF.

The chain joins TRBV9 to TRBJ1-4; no definite D call. Germline assignment: CDR1 SGDLS and CDR2 YYNGEE. This CDR3 comprises 14 residues. Between the trimmed V and J ends, which lost 0 bases and 7 bases, there was a span of 10 bases. In nucleotides, the CDR3 is TGTGCCAGCAGCGTAGTGGGTTTCCGTGAAAAACTGTTTTTT. Its protein is CASSVVGFREKLFF.

The V call is TRBV7-3, the J call TRBJ2-2; either TRBD1 or TRBD2 may fit D (6 bases each). CDR1 is SGHTA and CDR2 is FQGTGA in the germline V gene. The CDR3 runs 17 residues. Trimming removed 3 bases from V and 8 bases from J, with 22 bases in between. The CDR3 DNA follows: TGTGCCAGCAGCTTCTTCCCTGGCTCGGGGGCTAGTGGGGAGCTGTTTTTT. Its translation: CASSFFPGSGASGELFF.

The V call is TRBV6-5, the J call TRBJ2-5, with D perhaps TRBD1 (7 bases). The J call could be wrong; TRBJ2-7 is a better fit for the DNA end. Per the germline V gene, CDR1 is MNHEY and CDR2 is SVGAGI. The CDR3 runs to 14 residues. The CDR3 sequence is CASSPPGRGVEQYF. CDR3 in DNA: TGTGCCAGCAGCCCACCAGGCAGGGGGGTCGAGCAGTACTTC.

A few counts support this clonotype. This chain uses TRBV7-3 with TRBJ2-7; a weak D match, TRBD2 (7 bases). Germline V CDR1 and CDR2: SGHTA, FQGTGA. The germline V and J ends were trimmed by 4 bases and 0 bases, with 13 bases remaining between them. This CDR3 contains 15 residues. CDR3 nucleotides: TGTGCCAGCAGCTCGCAAGGGGGGGCCTCCTACGAGCAGTACTTC. Amino acid sequence: CASSSQGGASYEQYF.

The chain carries TRBV6-5 and TRBJ1-2; 11 bases are shared with TRBD1. The CDR3 is made up of 15 amino acids. Trimming cost V 2 bases and J 7 bases; bases outside gene matches: 6. Germline lookup yields CDR1 MNHEY and CDR2 SVGAGI. The CDR3 spells CASSYAGQGALGYTF. The CDR3 region has the DNA TGTGCCAGCAGTTACGCAGGACAGGGGGCGCTTGGCTACACCTTC.

This clonotype has just a few counts. The gene calls are TRBV2 and TRBJ2-1; 8 positions agree with TRBD2. Germline trimming cut 4 bases from V and 7 bases from J; bases unmatched to any gene: 9. This CDR3 has 15 residues. Germline assignment: CDR1 SNHLY and CDR2 FYNNEI. The CDR3 reads CASSVSGNKANEQFF. The CDR3 DNA follows: TGTGCCAGCAGTGTTAGCGGGAACAAGGCTAATGAGCAGTTCTTC.